The 28 T cell receptor beta chains presented below share a single source sample, sequenced in a study of blood T cell repertoires in COVID-19. Some clones are missing from TCRdb's copy, which holds only in-frame ones; the method was immunoSEQ multiplex PCR. The sample has about 280,000 clones, approximately 86% seen once; the top ten hold about 2.2%. Sequenced material: peripheral blood. All receptors come from a woman aged 25 to 45 who had recovered from COVID-19.

With respect to this clone: Distinct nucleotide sequences in the sample also encode this CDR3. The rearrangement uses TRBV6-5 and TRBJ2-7, with TRBD1 matching over 10 bases. Germline V gene data show CDR1 as MNHEY and CDR2 as SVGAGI. V trimming: 2 bases; J trimming: 3 bases; junction bases outside the gene matches: 1. The CDR3 is 14 amino acids. The CDR3 sequence: CASSYRDRGYEQYF. The CDR3 nucleotides are TGTGCCAGCAGTTACAGGGACAGGGGCTACGAGCAGTACTTC.

This chain connects TRBV27 to TRBJ2-1; 9 bases are shared with TRBD2. Germline trimming cut 9 bases from V and 6 bases from J; bases unmatched to any gene: 12. CDR3 size: 15 residues. Germline lookup yields CDR1 MNHEY and CDR2 SMNVEV (reference sequence). The CDR3 nucleotides are TGTGCCAGTACATCGATTCTAGCGGGAATCAATGAGCAGTTCTTC. Translating gives CASTSILAGINEQFF.

The chain couples TRBV7-2 to TRBJ2-7, with D possibly matching TRBD2 (5 bases). Germline CDR1 SGHTA, CDR2 FQGNSA. The CDR3 is made up of 14 amino acids. Trimming pared 2 bases from V and 3 bases from J, leaving 11 bases between. The CDR3 spells CASSLSRDLYEQYF. The CDR3 region has the DNA TGTGCCAGCAGCTTAAGCCGGGATCTCTACGAGCAGTACTTC.

This clone has a count of ten or more. This rearrangement joins TRBV19 to TRBJ1-6; 8 nucleotides agree with TRBD1. Per germline, CDR1 LNHDA and CDR2 SQIVND (reference sequence). The V gene end was trimmed by 5 bases and the J gene end by 9 bases; junction bases not matched to a gene: 6. The CDR3 extends over 14 amino acids. The CDR3 sequence: CASSVQGVSSPLHF. In nucleotides, the CDR3 is TGTGCCAGTAGTGTACAGGGGGTGAGTTCACCCCTCCACTTT.

The rearrangement uses TRBV5-1 and TRBJ2-5, with 15 bases matching TRBD2. CDR1 SGHRS and CDR2 YFSETQ come from the germline V gene. The CDR3 has 16 amino acids. Germline trimming cut 3 bases from V and 5 bases from J; bases unmatched to any gene: 5. The CDR3 region has the DNA TGCGCCAGCAGCTCCCGGACTAGCGGGAGGGTGGAGACCCAGTACTTC. This encodes CASSSRTSGRVETQYF.

This clone has only a few counts. The chain is built from TRBV7-9 and TRBJ2-1; tentatively, D is TRBD1 (7 bases). Germline-derived CDR1 and CDR2 are SEHNR and FQNEAQ (reference sequence). V lost 3 bases to trimming and J lost 0 bases, with 12 bases between them. The CDR3 is made up of 16 amino acids. CDR3 loop: CASSLPQGGSYNEQFF. The CDR3 bases are TGTGCCAGCAGCTTGCCCCAGGGGGGCTCCTACAATGAGCAGTTCTTC. Complete variable domain (other parts from reference TRBV7-9 and TRBJ2-1): DTGVSQNPRHKITKRGQNVTFRCDPISEHNRLYWYRQTLGQGPEFLTYFQNEAQLEKSRLLSDRFSAERPKGSFSTLEIQRTEQGDSAMYLCASSLPQGGSYNEQFFGPGTRLTVL.

The chain has TRBV5-1 and TRBJ2-3; TRBD1 matches 8 bases. Unmatched junction bases numbered 2, after V lost 4 bases and J lost 4 bases. Germline V gene lookup returns CDR1 SGHRS and CDR2 YFSETQ. The CDR3 has 13 amino acids. The CDR3 here is CASSLDRADTQYF. CDR3 DNA sequence: TGCGCCAGCAGCCTGGACAGGGCAGATACGCAGTATTTT.

CDR3 protein: CASSSSPQGTEAFF. The CDR3 DNA reads TGTGCCAGCAGTTCCTCACCTCAGGGGACTGAAGCTTTCTTT. The chain uses TRBV28 and TRBJ1-1, with a weak D call TRBD1 (6 bases). CDR3 length: 14 residues. Germline V CDR1 and CDR2: MDHEN, SYDVKM. The ends were cut back, 4 bases at V and 5 bases at J, with 14 bases in the middle.

This chain connects TRBV27 to TRBJ2-7; TRBD2 aligns across 7 bases. The germline V gene encodes CDR1 MNHEY and CDR2 SMNVEV (reference sequence). V dropped 6 bases and J dropped 3; count of bases not matched to a gene: 8. CDR3 length equals 14 residues. The CDR3 region has the DNA TGTGCCAGCAGGCAAATTGGGGGGGGCTACGAGCAGTACTTC. This codes for CASRQIGGGYEQYF.

The chain joins TRBV7-2 to TRBJ2-5, with 14 bases that match TRBD2. In germline, CDR1 is SGHTA, CDR2 FQGNSA. J was trimmed by 5 bases and V by 5 bases; bases with no gene match: 7. The CDR3 totals 16 residues. The CDR3, as DNA: TGTGCCAGCAGCCGGACTAGCGGGGGGTCTTACGAGACCCAGTACTTC. Translating gives CASSRTSGGSYETQYF.

V is TRBV29-1 and J is TRBJ2-7, with D possibly TRBD2 on 5 matching bases. Looked up from germline, CDR1 is SQVTM and CDR2 is ANQGSEA. The CDR3 consists of 13 residues. Trimming pared 7 bases from V and 4 bases from J, leaving 17 bases between. In DNA, the CDR3 is TGCAGCGCCGTAGGGAGCTCGGGTTACGAGCAGTACTTC. Translating gives CSAVGSSGYEQYF.

This chain uses TRBV24-1 with TRBJ1-1, with D possibly being TRBD1 (6 bases). The germline CDR1 and CDR2 sequences are KGHDR and SFDVKD. CDR3 length equals 15 residues. Trimming pared 2 bases from V and 0 bases from J, leaving 9 bases between. The CDR3: CATSDSRDMNTEAFF. The CDR3 DNA follows: TGTGCCACCAGTGATTCTCGGGACATGAACACTGAAGCTTTCTTT.

The chain joins TRBV7-3 to TRBJ2-1; D is perhaps TRBD1 (5 bases). The CDR3 consists of 15 residues. Germline CDR1 SGHTA, CDR2 FQGTGA. V lost 1 base to trimming and J lost 4 bases, with 11 bases between them. CDR3 DNA: TGTGCCAGCAGCTTAAATCAGGGTAATTACAATGAGCAGTTCTTC. Translating it yields CASSLNQGNYNEQFF.

The rearrangement links TRBV3-1 (or the pseudogene TRBV3-2) to TRBJ2-7; 8 nucleotides line up with TRBD1. The trim removed 4 bases at V and 4 bases at J, leaving 6 bases unmatched. The V gene's germline CDR1 is LGHDT and CDR2 YNNKEL (reference sequence). The CDR3 has 14 residues. In DNA, the CDR3 is TGTGCCAGCAGCCCCGGGACAGGACAATACGAGCAGTACTTC. Amino acid sequence: CASSPGTGQYEQYF.

The genes are TRBV27 and TRBJ2-3; TRBD1 aligns across 8 bases. The CDR3 length is 15 residues. CDR1 and CDR2 (germline): MNHEY, SMNVEV (reference sequence). The trim removed 5 bases at V and 6 bases at J, leaving 10 bases unmatched. CDR3 sequence reads: CASSPTGTGWDTQYF. The CDR3 region has the DNA TGTGCCAGCAGTCCAACCGGGACAGGTTGGGATACGCAGTATTTT.

This chain links TRBV10-3 with TRBJ2-7, with D tentatively TRBD1 (6 bases). Between the trimmed V and J ends, which lost 8 bases and 6 bases, there was a span of 14 bases. Germline CDR1 reads ENHRY; CDR2 reads SYGVKD. The CDR3 spans 12 residues. CDR3 DNA: TGTGCCATCGGAACACAGGGTTTCGAGCAGTACTTC. It codes for CAIGTQGFEQYF.

The gene calls are TRBV10-2 and TRBJ2-7, with TRBD1 matching 9 bases. The CDR3 consists of 13 residues. The J segment lost 3 bases and the V segment lost 8 bases, leaving 5 bases of the junction unmatched. Germline V lookup: CDR1 WSHSY, CDR2 SAAADI. The CDR3 reads CASGLTGGYEQYF. The CDR3 DNA is TGCGCCAGCGGGCTGACAGGGGGCTACGAGCAGTACTTC.

The chain is built from TRBV5-4 and TRBJ2-1; D unresolved. Germline V gene lookup returns CDR1 SGHNT and CDR2 YYREEE (reference sequence). CDR3 size: 14 residues. Trimming shortened V by 4 bases and J by 0 bases, and 8 bases separated the two germline ends. The CDR3 here is CASSEVSSYNEQFF. CDR3 DNA sequence: TGTGCCAGCAGCGAAGTGAGCTCCTACAATGAGCAGTTCTTC.

Here the CDR3 reads CAWVKLDGLNTEAFF. In DNA form, the CDR3 reads TGTGCCTGGGTCAAACTAGACGGATTGAACACTGAAGCTTTCTTT. V gene TRBV30 combines with J gene TRBJ1-1; no reliable D call. CDR3 length equals 15 residues. V lost 5 bases and J lost 0, with 16 bases in between. Germline-derived CDR1 and CDR2 are GTSNPN and SVGIG (reference sequence).

The sample holds one count of this clone. The chain combines TRBV13 with TRBJ2-7; TRBD1 might be the D (6 bases). V was pared by 0 bases and J by 4 bases, with 7 bases between. Germline-derived CDR1 and CDR2 are PRHDT and FYEKMQ (reference sequence). This CDR3 comprises 13 residues. DNA for the CDR3: TGTGCCAGCAGCTTAGGCAGGGGATACGAGCAGTACTTC. It translates to CASSLGRGYEQYF.

The V gene is TRBV28, the J gene TRBJ2-3, with D possibly TRBD2 on 6 matching bases. V was clipped by 10 bases and J by 0 bases, with 11 bases between them. Germline V gene sequence: CDR1 MDHEN, CDR2 SYDVKM. There are 13 residues in the CDR3. CDR3 in DNA: TGTGCCACGGTTGCGGGGAGCACAGATACGCAGTATTTT. Amino acid sequence: CATVAGSTDTQYF.

The genes are TRBV19 and TRBJ2-5, with 8 bases lining up with TRBD2. CDR3 length: 14 amino acids. With V trimmed by 5 bases and J by 9 bases, 11 bases remained unmatched. The V gene's germline CDR1 is LNHDA and CDR2 SQIVND (reference sequence). The CDR3 region has the DNA TGTGCCAGTAGTTTAGCGGGGAGCGCTCTGGCCCAGTACTTC. Protein product: CASSLAGSALAQYF.

The CDR3 DNA reads as TGTGCCAGTAGCCGTAGACTAGTCGCCACAACTAGCACAGATACGCAGTATTTT. This encodes CASSRRLVATTSTDTQYF. The rearrangement links TRBV19 to TRBJ2-3; tentative D call: TRBD2 (6 bases). The CDR3 totals 18 residues. V lost 6 bases, J lost 0 bases, and 22 bases lay in between. Germline CDR1 and CDR2: LNHDA and SQIVND (reference sequence).

The V gene is TRBV28, the J gene TRBJ2-3; tentative D call: TRBD1 (5 bases). Trimming removed 4 bases from V and 2 bases from J, with 16 bases in between. In germline, CDR1 is MDHEN, CDR2 SYDVKM. The CDR3 has 16 residues. The CDR3 reads CASSYSRTRPTDTQYF. The CDR3 nucleotides read TGTGCCAGCAGTTATTCCCGGACAAGACCCACAGATACGCAGTATTTT.

CDR3 in amino acids: CAWTLQGYGYTF. CDR3 nucleotide sequence: TGTGCCTGGACTTTACAGGGCTATGGCTACACCTTC. The V call is TRBV30, the J call TRBJ1-2, with D perhaps TRBD1 (6 bases). The CDR3 has 12 amino acids. The V and J ends lost 4 bases and 4 bases respectively, with 10 bases between them. Germline V gene lookup returns CDR1 GTSNPN and CDR2 SVGIG (reference sequence).

The rearrangement uses TRBV21-1 and TRBJ1-1; TRBD1 was called by the table and not checked on the DNA. TRBV21-1 represents a pseudogene. This CDR3 has 16 residues. For the CDR3, the DNA is TGTGCCAGCCCTGACCGGGACAGGGGCCCGAACACTGAAGCTTTCTTT. Residues: CASPDRDRGPNTEAFF.

The V and J genes are TRBV5-1 and TRBJ2-1; 8 nucleotides match TRBD1. Germline CDR1 is SGHRS and CDR2 is YFSETQ. This CDR3 is built from 14 residues. With V trimmed by 3 bases and J by 6 bases, 5 bases remained unmatched. The CDR3 sequence is CASSSSDRGNEQFF. CDR3 nucleotides: TGCGCCAGCAGCTCCTCTGACAGGGGCAATGAGCAGTTCTTC.

V gene TRBV4-3 combines with J gene TRBJ2-2, with TRBD2 matching 14 bases. V gave up 1 base and J gave up 6 bases; unmatched junction bases: 1. Germline V CDR1 and CDR2: LGHNA, YSLEER. The CDR3 extends over 16 amino acids. The CDR3 DNA follows: TGCGCCAGCAGCCAAGGGACTAGCGGGAGGTCCGGGGAGCTGTTTTTT. It codes for CASSQGTSGRSGELFF.